A selection of T cell receptor beta chains follows, all from one sample in a study of response to subunit inactivated influenza vaccine. TCRdb reprocessed the RT-PCR reads via MiXCR and lists one record per CDR3 protein. The sample has more than 550,000 distinct CDR3 sequences, approximately 10% seen once. The sample was also linked to a second study, of T cells expressing NK-cell markers.

Sequenced here: PBMCs from blood, sampled on the day of vaccination. The receptors here all came from a man in his fifties or sixties who received an inactivated influenza vaccine. Each CDR3 is given with its conserved first and last residue. A D gene is named only where the DNA matches it firmly. Rows give clone size only sometimes, using once, few, many, or a class for an expanded clone.

j_gene,abundance,v_gene,d_gene,CDR3nt,CDR3aa
TRBJ2-1,few,TRBV20-1,TRBD2,TGCAGTGCTAGAGATCTCGATGCAGCGGGAGTATATGAGCAGTTCTTC,CSARDLDAAGVYEQFF
TRBJ2-1,few,TRBV20-1,.,TGCAGTGTCGAGACAGTCTCCTACAATGAGCAGTTCTTC,CSVETVSYNEQFF
TRBJ1-4,.,TRBV3-1,.,TGTGCCAGCAGCCCCGGGGGAAGGGCCCGTGGTGAAAAACTGTTTTTT,CASSPGGRARGEKLFF
TRBJ2-7,many,TRBV28,.,TGTGCCAGCAAAAAACAGGGAAACTCCTACGAGCAGTACTTC,CASKKQGNSYEQYF
TRBJ1-4,few,TRBV20-1,.,TGCAGTGCTAGAGATCTCGGGGGGTCGGCTGAAAAACTGTTTTTT,CSARDLGGSAEKLFF
TRBJ2-3,.,TRBV2,TRBD1,TGTGCCAGCATCCTCGACAGGGACAATACGCAGTATTTT,CASILDRDNTQYF
TRBJ2-1,.,TRBV7-2,.,TGTGCCAGCAGCTTAAGCCCCGCACTTGGGGAGCAGTTCTTC,CASSLSPALGEQFF
TRBJ2-5,once,TRBV28,TRBD2,TGTGCCAGCAGTTTATTTGGGACTAGCGGGGCCCTGAAGACCCAGTACTTC,CASSLFGTSGALKTQYF
TRBJ1-2,.,TRBV29-1,TRBD1,TGCAGCGTTGAAGTTGGCACAGGGGGCTTCTATGGCTACACCTTC,CSVEVGTGGFYGYTF
TRBJ1-5,.,TRBV12-3/TRBV12-4,.,TGTGCCAGCAGTTTAAGAGGGGACACGCAGCCCCAGCATTTT,CASSLRGDTQPQHF
TRBJ2-3,many,TRBV6-2/TRBV6-3,.,TGTGCCAGCAGAAGGGGCTTGTTAACAGATACGCAGTATTTT,CASRRGLLTDTQYF
TRBJ2-1,few,TRBV11-2,.,TGTGCCAGCAGTCAAGACAGGTTTAGTGGTGGCAATGAGCAGTTCTTC,CASSQDRFSGGNEQFF
TRBJ1-4,few,TRBV7-2,.,TGTGCCAGCAGCTTATCCGGGACAAGTGAAAAACTGTTTTTT,CASSLSGTSEKLFF
TRBJ1-2,few,TRBV27,TRBD1,TGTGCCAGCAGTTTTATAGGGGGCGCCGGAAACTATGGCTACACCTTC,CASSFIGGAGNYGYTF
TRBJ1-5,few,TRBV2,.,TGTGCCAGCGGCGCGGCAGAAAATCAGCCCCAGCATTTT,CASGAAENQPQHF
TRBJ2-2,many,TRBV4-2,.,TGTGCCAGCAGCCATGAACGGTACGGGGAGCTGTTTTTT,CASSHERYGELFF
TRBJ2-1,many,TRBV6-4,.,TGTGCCAGCAGTGAACAGGGCTGGGATGAGCAGTTCTTC,CASSEQGWDEQFF
TRBJ1-1,.,TRBV24-1,.,TGTGCCACCAGTGATTCGGCAGGGGTGGTCACTGAAGCTTTCTTT,CATSDSAGVVTEAFF
TRBJ2-1,.,TRBV4-2,.,TGTGCCAGCAGCCAAGAAACATGGACGGGAAACTACAATGAGCAGTTCTTC,CASSQETWTGNYNEQFF
TRBJ2-7,many,TRBV28,TRBD1,TGTGCCAGCAGTTTATTATTTGCAGGGGGCCAGTCCTACGAGCAGTACTTC,CASSLLFAGGQSYEQYF
TRBJ2-5,.,TRBV28,.,TGTGCCAGCAGTTTAAGCCCCGCGGTGGAGACCCAGTACTTC,CASSLSPAVETQYF
TRBJ1-1,many,TRBV30,.,TGTGCCTGGAGAACGGAAGGGGCTACGGCTTTCTTT,CAWRTEGATAFF
TRBJ2-7,.,TRBV12-3/TRBV12-4,.,TGTGCCAGCAGTTTTGGGCAGGGGATGCGCGAGCAGTACTTC,CASSFGQGMREQYF
TRBJ2-7,few,TRBV20-1,.,TGCAGTGCTAGAGTATCTCCAGGGCGAGTCTACGAGCAGTACTTC,CSARVSPGRVYEQYF
TRBJ2-1,.,TRBV20-1,.,TGCAGCCTAGCTAGCAGAACATACAATGAGCAGTTCTTC,CSLASRTYNEQFF
TRBJ2-7,few,TRBV6-2/TRBV6-3,TRBD1,TGTGCCAAACGAAGGACAGGGGCCTACGAGCAGTACTTC,CAKRRTGAYEQYF
TRBJ1-5,many,TRBV12-3/TRBV12-4,.,TGTGCCAGCAGGGGACCAATATCGGCCCAGCATTTT,CASRGPISAQHF
TRBJ2-7,many,TRBV30,.,TGTGCCTGGAAGGACTTTTCGACCTACGAGCAGTACTTC,CAWKDFSTYEQYF
TRBJ2-2,.,TRBV5-1,TRBD2,TGCGCCAGCAGCTTGGCCGGGACTAGCGCCACCGGGGAGCTGTTTTTT,CASSLAGTSATGELFF
TRBJ1-2,.,TRBV30,.,TGTGCCTGGAGCTTGGGCCTCAGGGGCTATGGCTACACCTTC,CAWSLGLRGYGYTF
TRBJ2-1,many,TRBV10-3,.,TGTGCCATCAGTGTCGGACGGCAGAATGAGCAGTTCTTC,CAISVGRQNEQFF
TRBJ1-3,few,TRBV6-1,.,TGTGCCAGCAGCCCCGACTACTCTGGAAACACCATATATTTT,CASSPDYSGNTIYF
TRBJ1-1,many,TRBV3-1,.,TGTGCCAGCAGCCAAGATAGAGCGGGCTTCACTGAAGCTTTCTTT,CASSQDRAGFTEAFF
TRBJ1-5,.,TRBV19,.,TGTGCCAGTAGTATGGGGACGGCTAGCAATCAGCCCCAGCATTTT,CASSMGTASNQPQHF
TRBJ2-3,many,TRBV15,TRBD1,TGTGCCACCAGCAGAGAAAAGGGGACAGGGAGCGGGACAGATACGCAGTATTTT,CATSREKGTGSGTDTQYF
TRBJ2-2,once,TRBV7-9,.,TGTGCCAGCAACCTTGGGACCGGATTCAACACCGGGGAGCTGTTTTTT,CASNLGTGFNTGELFF
TRBJ1-5,.,TRBV15,TRBD1,TGTGCCACCAGCATGACTGAGGGGGCGGGCGTGCATTTT,CATSMTEGAGVHF
TRBJ2-1,.,TRBV7-6,TRBD2,TGTGCCAGCACCTTAGGTAGCGGGGTTGACAATGAGCAGTTCTTC,CASTLGSGVDNEQFF
TRBJ1-4,few,TRBV27,TRBD1,TGTGCCAGCAGTCCGACAGGGGGGGCTGAAAAACTGTTTTTT,CASSPTGGAEKLFF
TRBJ1-2,many,TRBV4-3,.,TGCGCCAGCAGCCAAGACCGGGACCTTCCTGGCTACACCTTC,CASSQDRDLPGYTF
TRBJ2-3,.,TRBV4-1,TRBD2,TGCGCCAGCAGCCAGTACAACAGCGGGGGTTTCACAGATACGCAGTATTTT,CASSQYNSGGFTDTQYF
TRBJ1-1,.,TRBV25-1,.,TGTGCCAGCAGCAAGGGACTATCGAACACTGAAGCTTTCTTT,CASSKGLSNTEAFF